This section outlines one T cell receptor beta chain sequence together with its context. The repertoire was sequenced with immunoSEQ multiplex PCR; TCRdb's copy has only in-frame clones and lacks some. The data hold more than 95,000 clones, with approximately 90% observed a single time. The data were taken from a study of control samples from healthy donors and cancer patients. V lost 7 bases to trimming and J lost 5 bases; unmatched junction nucleotides: 14. This CDR3 is 16 amino acids long. CDR1 LNHDA and CDR2 SQIVND come from the germline V gene (reference sequence). The source of this sequence is a woman in her 70s in good health. The chain carries TRBV19 and TRBJ1-2, with TRBD1 identical over 9 bases. The material sequenced was blood. CDR3 nucleotides: TGTGCCAGTACCCGTAGTGCCGTGGGACAGGGATATGGCTACACCTTC. Translated, it gives CASTRSAVGQGYGYTF.